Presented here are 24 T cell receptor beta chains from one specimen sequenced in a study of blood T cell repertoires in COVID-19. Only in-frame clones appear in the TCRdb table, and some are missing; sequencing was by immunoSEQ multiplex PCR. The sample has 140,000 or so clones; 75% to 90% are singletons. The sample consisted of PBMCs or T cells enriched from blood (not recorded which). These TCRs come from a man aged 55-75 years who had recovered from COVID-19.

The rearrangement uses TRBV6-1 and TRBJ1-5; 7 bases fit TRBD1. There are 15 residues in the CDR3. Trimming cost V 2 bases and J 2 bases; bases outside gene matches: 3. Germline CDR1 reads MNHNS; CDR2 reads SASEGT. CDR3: CASSERGRGNQPQHF. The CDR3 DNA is TGTGCCAGCAGTGAAAGGGGGCGCGGCAATCAGCCCCAGCATTTT.

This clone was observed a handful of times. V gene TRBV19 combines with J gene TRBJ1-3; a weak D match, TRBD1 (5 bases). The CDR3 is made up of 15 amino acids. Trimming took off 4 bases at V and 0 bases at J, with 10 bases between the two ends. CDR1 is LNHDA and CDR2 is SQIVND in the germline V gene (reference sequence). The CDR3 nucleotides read TGTGCCAGTAGTAGCATGACAGTCTCTGGAAACACCATATATTTT. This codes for CASSSMTVSGNTIYF.

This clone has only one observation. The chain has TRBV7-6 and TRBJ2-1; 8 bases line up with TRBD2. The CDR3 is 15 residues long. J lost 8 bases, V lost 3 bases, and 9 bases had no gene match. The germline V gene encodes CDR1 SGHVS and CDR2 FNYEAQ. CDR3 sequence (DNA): TGTGCCAGCAGCTTTGGTATAGCGGGATTCGATGAGCAGTTCTTC. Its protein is CASSFGIAGFDEQFF. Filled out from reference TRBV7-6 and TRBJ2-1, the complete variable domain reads GAGVSQSPRYKVTKRGQDVALRCDPISGHVSLYWYRQALGQGPEFLTYFNYEAQQDKSGLPNDRFSAERPEGSISTLTIQRTEQRDSAMYRCASSFGIAGFDEQFFGPGTRLTVL.

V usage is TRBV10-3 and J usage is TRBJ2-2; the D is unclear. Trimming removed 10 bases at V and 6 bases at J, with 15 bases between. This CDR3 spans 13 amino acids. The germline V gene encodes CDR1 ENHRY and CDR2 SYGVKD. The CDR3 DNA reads TGTGCCACCACGCCAATAAGCTCCGGGGAGCTGTTTTTT. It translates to CATTPISSGELFF.

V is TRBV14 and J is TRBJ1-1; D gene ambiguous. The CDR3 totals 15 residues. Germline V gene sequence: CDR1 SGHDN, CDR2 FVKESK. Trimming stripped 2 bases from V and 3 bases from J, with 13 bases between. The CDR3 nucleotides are TGTGCCAGCAGCCAACGGGGAGGAAGGGACACTGAAGCTTTCTTT. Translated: CASSQRGGRDTEAFF.

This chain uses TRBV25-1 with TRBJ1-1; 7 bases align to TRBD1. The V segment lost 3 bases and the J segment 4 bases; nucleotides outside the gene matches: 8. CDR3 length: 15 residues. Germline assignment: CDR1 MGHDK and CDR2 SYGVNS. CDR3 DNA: TGTGCCAGCAGTGATCTACGACAGGGTAGCACTGAAGCTTTCTTT. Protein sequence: CASSDLRQGSTEAFF.

Here the CDR3 DNA reads TGCGCCAGCAGCTTAGCCGGGACAGGGGGTGGCTACACCTTC. Translated, it gives CASSLAGTGGGYTF. The chain is built from TRBV5-1 and TRBJ1-2; 11 nucleotides align to TRBD1. Losses at the gene ends were 2 bases for V and 7 bases for J; bases not matched to a gene: 4. CDR3 length equals 14 residues. Per germline, CDR1 SGHRS and CDR2 YFSETQ.

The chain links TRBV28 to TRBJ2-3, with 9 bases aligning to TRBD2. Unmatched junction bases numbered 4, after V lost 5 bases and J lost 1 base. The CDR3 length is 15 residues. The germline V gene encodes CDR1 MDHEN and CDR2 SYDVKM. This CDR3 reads CASSRRTSGTDTQYF. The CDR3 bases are TGTGCCAGCAGTAGAAGGACTAGCGGCACAGATACGCAGTATTTT.

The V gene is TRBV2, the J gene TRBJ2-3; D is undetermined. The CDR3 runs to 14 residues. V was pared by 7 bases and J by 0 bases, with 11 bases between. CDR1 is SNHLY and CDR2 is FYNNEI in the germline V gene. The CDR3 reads CASTETLSTDTQYF. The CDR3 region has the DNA TGTGCCAGCACCGAAACATTGAGCACAGATACGCAGTATTTT.

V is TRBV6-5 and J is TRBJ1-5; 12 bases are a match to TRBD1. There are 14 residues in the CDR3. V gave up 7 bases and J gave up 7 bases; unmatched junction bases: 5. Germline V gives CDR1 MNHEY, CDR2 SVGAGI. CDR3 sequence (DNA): TGTGCCAGCACCCAAGGGACAGGGGGCCAGCCCCAGCATTTT. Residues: CASTQGTGGQPQHF.

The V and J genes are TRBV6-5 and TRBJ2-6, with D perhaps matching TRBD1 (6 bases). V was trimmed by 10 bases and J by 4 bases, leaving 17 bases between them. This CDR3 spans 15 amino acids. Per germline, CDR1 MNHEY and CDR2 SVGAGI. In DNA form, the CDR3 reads TGTGCCACCTCAATTGACAGGCAGGGGGCCAACGTCCTGACTTTC. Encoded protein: CATSIDRQGANVLTF.

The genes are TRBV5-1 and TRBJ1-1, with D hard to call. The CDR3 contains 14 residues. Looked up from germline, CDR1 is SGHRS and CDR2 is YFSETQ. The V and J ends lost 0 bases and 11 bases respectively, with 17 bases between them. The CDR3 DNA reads TGCGCCAGCAGCTTGGTTAGTGGCGGGTCTCAGGCTTTCTTT. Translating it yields CASSLVSGGSQAFF.

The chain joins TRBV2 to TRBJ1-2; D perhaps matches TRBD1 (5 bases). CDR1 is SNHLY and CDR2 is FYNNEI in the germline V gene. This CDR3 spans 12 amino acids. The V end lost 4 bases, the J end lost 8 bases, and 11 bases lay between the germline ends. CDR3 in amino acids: CASSAYGGGYTF. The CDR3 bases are TGTGCCAGCAGTGCCTACGGGGGAGGCTACACCTTC.

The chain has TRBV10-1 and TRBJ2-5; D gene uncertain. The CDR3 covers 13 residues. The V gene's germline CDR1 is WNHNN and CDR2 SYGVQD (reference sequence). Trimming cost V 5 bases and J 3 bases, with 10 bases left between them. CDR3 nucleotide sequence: TGCGCCAGCAGTTACGCGCGAGAAGAGACCCAGTACTTC. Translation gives CASSYAREETQYF.

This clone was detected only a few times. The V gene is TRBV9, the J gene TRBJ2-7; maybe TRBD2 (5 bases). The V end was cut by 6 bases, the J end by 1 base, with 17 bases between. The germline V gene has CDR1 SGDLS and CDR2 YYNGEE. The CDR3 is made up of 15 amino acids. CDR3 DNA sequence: TGTGCCAGCACTCCGGGGATAGCGATATCCTACGAGCAGTACTTC. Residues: CASTPGIAISYEQYF.

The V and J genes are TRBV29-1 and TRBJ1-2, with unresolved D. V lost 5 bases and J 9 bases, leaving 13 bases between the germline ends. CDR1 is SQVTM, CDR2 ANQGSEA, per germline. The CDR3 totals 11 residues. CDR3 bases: TGCAGCGTTACTGACTATCGCAGCTACACCTTC. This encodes CSVTDYRSYTF.

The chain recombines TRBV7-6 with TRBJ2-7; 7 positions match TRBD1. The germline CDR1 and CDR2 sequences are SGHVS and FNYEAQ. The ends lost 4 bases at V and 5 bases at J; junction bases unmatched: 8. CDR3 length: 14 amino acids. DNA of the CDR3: TGTGCCAGCAGCTACAGGGGTCCCGACGACGAGCAGTACTTC. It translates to CASSYRGPDDEQYF.

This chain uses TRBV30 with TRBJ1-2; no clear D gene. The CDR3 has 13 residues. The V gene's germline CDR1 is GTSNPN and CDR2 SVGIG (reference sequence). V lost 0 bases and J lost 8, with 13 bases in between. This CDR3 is CAWSVLTSGGYTF. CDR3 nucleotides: TGTGCCTGGAGTGTATTGACTTCCGGGGGCTACACCTTC.

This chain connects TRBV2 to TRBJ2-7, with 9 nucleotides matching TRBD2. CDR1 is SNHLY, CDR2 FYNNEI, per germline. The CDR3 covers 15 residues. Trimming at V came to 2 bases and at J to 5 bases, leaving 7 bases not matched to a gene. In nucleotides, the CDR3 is TGTGCCAGCAGTGAATGGCTAGCGGGGACCGACGAGCAGTACTTC. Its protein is CASSEWLAGTDEQYF. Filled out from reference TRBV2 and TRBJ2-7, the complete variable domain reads EPEVTQTPSHQVTQMGQEVILRCVPISNHLYFYWYRQILGQKVEFLVSFYNNEISEKSEIFDDQFSVERPDGSNFTLKIRSTKLEDSAMYFCASSEWLAGTDEQYFGPGTRLTVT.

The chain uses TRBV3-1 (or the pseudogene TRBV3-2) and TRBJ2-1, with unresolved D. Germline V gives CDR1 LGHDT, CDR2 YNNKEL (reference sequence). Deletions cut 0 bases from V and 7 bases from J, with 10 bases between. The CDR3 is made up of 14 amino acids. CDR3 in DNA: TGTGCCAGCAGCCAAGAGGGCCCAAGGAATGAGCAGTTCTTC. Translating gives CASSQEGPRNEQFF.

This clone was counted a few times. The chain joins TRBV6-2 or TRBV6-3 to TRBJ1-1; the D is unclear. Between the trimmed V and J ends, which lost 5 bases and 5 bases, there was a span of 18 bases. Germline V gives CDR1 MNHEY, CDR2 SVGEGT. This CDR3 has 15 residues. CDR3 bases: TGTGCCAGCAGTCCCCGAGGGCGCGGTGGGACTGAAGCTTTCTTT. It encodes CASSPRGRGGTEAFF.

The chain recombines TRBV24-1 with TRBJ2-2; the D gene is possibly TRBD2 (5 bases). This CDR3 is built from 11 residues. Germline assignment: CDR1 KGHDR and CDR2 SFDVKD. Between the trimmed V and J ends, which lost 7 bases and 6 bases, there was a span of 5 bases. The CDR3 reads CATRGAGELFF. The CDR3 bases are TGTGCCACCAGGGGAGCCGGGGAGCTGTTTTTT.

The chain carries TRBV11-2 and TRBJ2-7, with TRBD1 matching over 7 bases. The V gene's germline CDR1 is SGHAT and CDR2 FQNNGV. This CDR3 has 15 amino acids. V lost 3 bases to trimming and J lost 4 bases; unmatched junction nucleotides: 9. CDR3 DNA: TGTGCCAGCAGCTTCCACAGGGACAGAGCTTACGAGCAGTACTTC. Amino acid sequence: CASSFHRDRAYEQYF. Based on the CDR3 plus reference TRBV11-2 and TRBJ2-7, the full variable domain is EAGVAQSPRYKIIEKRQSVAFWCNPISGHATLYWYQQILGQGPKLLIQFQNNGVVDDSQLPKDRFSAERLKGVDSTLKIQPAKLEDSAVYLCASSFHRDRAYEQYFGPGTRLTVT.

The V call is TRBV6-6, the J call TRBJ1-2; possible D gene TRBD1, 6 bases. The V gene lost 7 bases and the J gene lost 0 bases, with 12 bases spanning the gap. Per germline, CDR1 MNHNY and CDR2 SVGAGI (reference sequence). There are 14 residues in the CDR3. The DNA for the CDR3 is TGTGCCAGCATCCTCAGGGGAGCTAACTATGGCTACACCTTC. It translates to CASILRGANYGYTF.